One and the same sample provided the 19 T cell receptor beta chains below, sequenced in a study of identical twins. TCRdb redid the calling of the 5' RACE reads with MiXCR, one entry per CDR3 protein. The sample has fewer than 350,000 distinct CDR3 sequences, approximately 8.5% seen once. These same data were also listed under a study on yellow fever vaccine responses in identical twins.

The sample consisted of memory (CD45RO+) T cells sorted from blood. These receptors came from a woman under 30 in good health.

CDR3 nucleotide sequence: TGTGCCAGCAGCCCCTCCCTCGGTGGGGCCAACGTCCTGACTTTC. Protein: CASSPSLGGANVLTF. This sequence joins TRBV28 and TRBJ2-6; no reliable D call. Germline lookup yields CDR1 MDHEN and CDR2 SYDVKM. Trimming removed 6 bases at V and 3 bases at J, with 12 bases between. The CDR3 is made up of 15 amino acids.

This rearrangement joins TRBV4-2 to TRBJ1-1; D might be TRBD1 (6 bases). CDR3 length equals 13 residues. Trimming removed 4 bases at V and 7 bases at J, with 13 bases between. Germline CDR1 LGHNA, CDR2 YNFKEQ. CDR3 nucleotides: TGTGCCAGCAGCCTTCCTGGGACATATGAAGCTTTCTTT. This encodes CASSLPGTYEAFF.

The V and J genes are TRBV2 and TRBJ2-1; D ambiguous. The germline CDR1 and CDR2 sequences are SNHLY and FYNNEI. V was shortened by 9 bases and J by 7 bases, with 19 bases between the two germline ends. There are 14 residues in the CDR3. The CDR3 DNA reads TGTGCCAGTTCTGAGCTCGGGCTGCTAAATGAGCAGTTCTTC. Encoded protein: CASSELGLLNEQFF.

The rearrangement joins TRBV21-1 to TRBJ1-3. TRBV21-1 is a pseudogene segment. This CDR3 has 19 residues. CDR3 nucleotide sequence: TGTGCCAGCAGCAAAGGTTTCGCGTGGCGGGCTTGCTCTGGAAACACCATATATTTT. It translates to CASSKGFAWRACSGNTIYF.

The chain carries TRBV6-1 and TRBJ2-7; 8 bases are shared with TRBD1. Per germline, CDR1 MNHNS and CDR2 SASEGT. V was pared by 6 bases and J by 2 bases, with 6 bases of the junction left unmatched. CDR3 length: 14 residues. The DNA of the CDR3 is TGTGCCAGCAGCAGGACAGGGCTTACCTACGAGCAGTACGTC. The encoded protein is CASSRTGLTYEQYV.

This clonotype was counted between two and nine times. V gene TRBV5-1 combines with J gene TRBJ1-1, with D perhaps TRBD1 (5 bases). Germline V gives CDR1 SGHRS, CDR2 YFSETQ. V lost 2 bases and J 1 base, leaving 12 bases between the germline ends. The CDR3 spans 15 residues. This CDR3 reads CASSFDRPTNTEAFF. The CDR3 DNA is TGCGCCAGCAGCTTCGACAGACCCACGAACACTGAAGCTTTCTTT.

This chain connects TRBV19 to TRBJ2-1; tentatively, D is TRBD1 (6 bases). CDR1 is LNHDA and CDR2 is SQIVND in the germline V gene (reference sequence). This CDR3 has 11 residues. Trimming removed 6 bases at V and 6 bases at J, with 6 bases between. The CDR3, as DNA: TGTGCCAGTAGGGACAGCAATGAGCAGTTCTTC. Encoded protein: CASRDSNEQFF.

The gene calls are TRBV6-1 and TRBJ1-2, with 9 positions matching TRBD1. Trimming removed 8 bases from V and 0 bases from J; junction bases left unmatched: 1. The CDR3 is made up of 13 amino acids. Germline V lookup: CDR1 MNHNS, CDR2 SASEGT. Written as DNA, the CDR3 is TGTGCCAGCCGGGACAGGGCTAACTATGGCTACACCTTC. Its protein is CASRDRANYGYTF.

The chain carries TRBV10-3 and TRBJ1-1; D perhaps matches TRBD1 (5 bases). This CDR3 is 16 amino acids long. V dropped 0 bases and J dropped 1 base, with 12 bases sitting between them. Germline V gene sequence: CDR1 ENHRY, CDR2 SYGVKD. The CDR3 here is CAISESGGRWNTEAFF. CDR3 coding DNA: TGTGCCATCAGTGAGTCGGGGGGACGGTGGAACACTGAAGCTTTCTTT.

This chain joins TRBV5-1 and TRBJ1-1; perhaps TRBD1 as D (5 bases). This CDR3 has 16 amino acids. Trimming removed 0 bases at V and 0 bases at J, with 12 bases between. Germline V CDR1 and CDR2: SGHRS, YFSETQ. CDR3 amino acids: CASSLVAGALNTEAFF. CDR3 sequence (DNA): TGCGCCAGCAGCTTGGTCGCCGGGGCCTTGAACACTGAAGCTTTCTTT. The full variable domain, rest sourced from reference TRBV5-1 and TRBJ1-1, is KAGVTQTPRYLIKTRGQQVTLSCSPISGHRSVSWYQQTPGQGLQFLFEYFSETQRNKGNFPGRFSGRQFSNSRSEMNVSTLELGDSALYLCASSLVAGALNTEAFFGQGTRLTVV.

This clonotype was seen ten or more times. V usage is TRBV12-3 or TRBV12-4 and J usage is TRBJ1-4, with a weak D call TRBD1 (5 bases). Trimming took 6 bases from V and 9 from J, leaving 17 bases between them. The length of the CDR3 is 14 residues. The CDR3 nucleotides read TGTGCCAGCAGCCGGGACGGGATTTATCAAAAACTGTTTTTT. This sequence encodes CASSRDGIYQKLFF.

The rearrangement uses TRBV21-1 and TRBJ1-6; the D call TRBD1 from the table was never checked on the DNA. TRBV21-1 is shown as a pseudogene. CDR3 length: 18 amino acids. CDR3 loop: CASSKVPKGRGPYSPLHF. The CDR3, as DNA: TGTGCCAGCAGCAAAGTTCCGAAAGGCAGGGGACCTTATTCACCCCTCCACTTT.

This clonotype has ten or more counts. V is TRBV20-1 and J is TRBJ1-1, with a tentative D call TRBD1 (5 bases). This CDR3 has 16 residues. Germline CDR1 reads DFQATT; CDR2 reads SNEGSKA (reference sequence). The ends were cut back, 1 base at V and 0 bases at J, with 15 bases in the middle. The CDR3 protein is CSARVPRGGLNTEAFF. The CDR3 nucleotides read TGCAGTGCTAGAGTGCCAAGGGGAGGCTTGAACACTGAAGCTTTCTTT.

This clonotype was recorded a few times. V gene TRBV10-1 combines with J gene TRBJ2-5; 11 positions agree with TRBD1. V lost 3 bases to trimming and J lost 5 bases; unmatched junction nucleotides: 8. CDR1 WNHNN and CDR2 SYGVQD come from the germline V gene (reference sequence). This CDR3 has 16 residues. The CDR3 loop reads CASSESSGTGGETQYF. Here the CDR3 DNA reads TGCGCCAGCAGTGAATCTTCCGGGACAGGGGGTGAGACCCAGTACTTC.

This clonotype was picked up a small number of times. The chain links TRBV6-6 to TRBJ2-7; D is undetermined. The CDR3 is 12 residues long. V was trimmed by 2 bases and J by 3 bases, leaving 5 bases between them. Germline loops: CDR1 MNHNY, CDR2 SVGAGI (reference sequence). As DNA, the CDR3 is TGTGCCAGCAGTTACAAGCACTACGAGCAGTACTTC. This gives the protein CASSYKHYEQYF.

The sample holds many counts of this clonotype. The V and J genes are TRBV4-1 and TRBJ2-1; TRBD2 agrees at 8 bases. Germline CDR1 MGHRA, CDR2 YSYEKL. V gave up 1 base and J gave up 9 bases; unmatched junction bases: 14. The CDR3 runs 17 residues. The CDR3 DNA follows: TGCGCCAGCAGCCAAGTTCAGGGTAGCGGGGTAATAGGTGAGCAGTTCTTC. Its translation: CASSQVQGSGVIGEQFF.

This clonotype has more than one count but fewer than ten. V and J are TRBV4-2 and TRBJ1-1, with TRBD1 as a possible D gene (6 bases). The CDR3 runs to 14 residues. Trimming cost V 4 bases and J 2 bases, with 11 bases left between them. Germline V gene data show CDR1 as LGHNA and CDR2 as YNFKEQ. The CDR3 loop reads CASSPNRVNTEAFF. Written as DNA, the CDR3 is TGTGCCAGCAGCCCAAACAGGGTTAACACTGAAGCTTTCTTT.

This clonotype was seen at least ten times. This chain uses TRBV29-1 with TRBJ2-1; D gene ambiguous. V gave up 5 bases and J gave up 9 bases, with 11 bases separating them. The CDR3 consists of 11 residues. Germline-derived CDR1 and CDR2 are SQVTM and ANQGSEA. The CDR3 reads CSVSPQTEQFF. The CDR3 DNA is TGCAGCGTTTCCCCGCAGACTGAGCAGTTCTTC.

The rearrangement uses TRBV2 and TRBJ1-4, with TRBD1 as a possible D gene (6 bases). The germline V gene encodes CDR1 SNHLY and CDR2 FYNNEI. This CDR3 contains 14 residues. Trimming removed 5 bases at V and 4 bases at J, with 11 bases between. CDR3 amino acids: CASSSQGNNEKLFF. In nucleotides, the CDR3 is TGTGCCAGCAGTTCACAGGGTAATAATGAAAAACTGTTTTTT.